This passage covers 3 T cell receptor beta chains from one sample sequenced in a study of memory B cells and T cells in multiple sclerosis. No antigen has been identified for these receptors. CFSE-dim autoproliferating and CFSE-high non-proliferating T cells from unstimulated culture were sequenced separately. Replicate wells were pooled after more than 6 days of stimulus-free culture of 5x10^7 CFSE-labeled PBMCs. Measured with immunoSEQ multiplex PCR; TCRdb has only the in-frame clones, and not every one. This table has 25,000 to 35,000 clones, roughly 83% appearing once. Material: PBMCs from blood kept in culture. These receptors all come from a human donor with multiple sclerosis.

The gene calls are TRBV4-2 and TRBJ2-1, with TRBD2 identical over 13 bases. The length of the CDR3 is 19 residues. Germline V lookup: CDR1 LGHNA, CDR2 YNFKEQ. The ends lost 4 bases at V and 4 bases at J; junction bases unmatched: 13. In DNA form, the CDR3 reads TGTGCCAGCAGCCCAATAATCGGACTAGCGGGAGTAAGTTACAATGAGCAGTTCTTC. Translating gives CASSPIIGLAGVSYNEQFF.

The gene calls are TRBV11-3 and TRBJ1-2; 8 bases match TRBD1. The CDR3 loop spans 17 amino acids. Per germline, CDR1 SGHNT and CDR2 YENEEA. Trimming at V came to 3 bases and at J to 8 bases, leaving 17 bases not matched to a gene. In DNA form, the CDR3 reads TGTGCCAGCAGCTTGGGCCGTAGACTTCGACAGGGGAGAGGCTACACCTTC. Amino acid sequence: CASSLGRRLRQGRGYTF.

CDR3 nucleotides: TGTGCCAGCAGCCGATACCCGGGGACTAGCACAGATACGCAGTATTTT. This gives the protein CASSRYPGTSTDTQYF. The gene calls are TRBV9 and TRBJ2-3, with D possibly TRBD2 on 6 matching bases. Trimming took 4 bases from V and 0 from J, leaving 15 bases between them. The CDR3 totals 16 residues. The germline CDR1 and CDR2 sequences are SGDLS and YYNGEE.